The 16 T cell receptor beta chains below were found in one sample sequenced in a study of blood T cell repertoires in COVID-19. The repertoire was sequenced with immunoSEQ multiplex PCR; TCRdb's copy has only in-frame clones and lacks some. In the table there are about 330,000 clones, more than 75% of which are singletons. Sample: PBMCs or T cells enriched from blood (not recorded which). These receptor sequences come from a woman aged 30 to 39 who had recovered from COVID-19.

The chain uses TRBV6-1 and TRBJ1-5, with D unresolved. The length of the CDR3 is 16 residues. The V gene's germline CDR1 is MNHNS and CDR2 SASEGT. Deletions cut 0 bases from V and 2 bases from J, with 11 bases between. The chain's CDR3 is CASSEASGFGNQPQHF. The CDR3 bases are TGTGCCAGCAGTGAAGCTTCGGGGTTCGGCAATCAGCCCCAGCATTTT.

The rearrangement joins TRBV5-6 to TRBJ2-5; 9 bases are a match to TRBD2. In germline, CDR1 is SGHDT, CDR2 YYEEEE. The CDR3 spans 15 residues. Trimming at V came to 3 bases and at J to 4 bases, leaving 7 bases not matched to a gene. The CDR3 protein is CASSSVHSGGETQYF. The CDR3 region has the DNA TGTGCCAGCAGCTCCGTCCATAGCGGGGGAGAGACCCAGTACTTC.

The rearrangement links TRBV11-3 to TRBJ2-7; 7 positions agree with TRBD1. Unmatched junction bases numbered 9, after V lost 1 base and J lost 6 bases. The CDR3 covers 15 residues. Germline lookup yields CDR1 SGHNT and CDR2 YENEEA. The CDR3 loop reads CASSLGDRPSGEQYF. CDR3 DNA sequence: TGTGCCAGCAGCTTAGGGGACAGACCTTCCGGCGAGCAGTACTTC.

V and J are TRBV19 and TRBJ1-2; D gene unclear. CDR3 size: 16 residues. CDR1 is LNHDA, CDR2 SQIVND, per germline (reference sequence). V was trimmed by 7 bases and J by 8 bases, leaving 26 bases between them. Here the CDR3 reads CASTRTADSVGSGYTF. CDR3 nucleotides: TGTGCCAGTACTCGAACAGCAGATTCGGTCGGGAGCGGCTACACCTTC. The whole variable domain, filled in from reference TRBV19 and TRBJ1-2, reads DGGITQSPKYLFRKEGQNVTLSCEQNLNHDAMYWYRQDPGQGLRLIYYSQIVNDFQKGDIAEGYSVSREKKESFPLTVTSAQKNPTAFYLCASTRTADSVGSGYTFGSGTRLTVV.

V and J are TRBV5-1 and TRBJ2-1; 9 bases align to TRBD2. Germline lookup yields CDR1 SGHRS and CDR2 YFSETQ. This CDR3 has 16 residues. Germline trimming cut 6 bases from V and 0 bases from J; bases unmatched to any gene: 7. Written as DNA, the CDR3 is TGCGCCAGCACCGAAGCGGGGGGCCTCTCCTACAATGAGCAGTTCTTC. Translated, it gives CASTEAGGLSYNEQFF.

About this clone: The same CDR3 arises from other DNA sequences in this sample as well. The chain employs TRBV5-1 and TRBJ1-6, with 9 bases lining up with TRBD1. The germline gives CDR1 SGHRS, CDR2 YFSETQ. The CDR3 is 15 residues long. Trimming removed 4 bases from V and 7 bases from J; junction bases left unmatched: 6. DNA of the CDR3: TGCGCCAGCAGCCTCCCGGGACAGGGAAATTCACCCCTCCACTTT. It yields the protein CASSLPGQGNSPLHF.

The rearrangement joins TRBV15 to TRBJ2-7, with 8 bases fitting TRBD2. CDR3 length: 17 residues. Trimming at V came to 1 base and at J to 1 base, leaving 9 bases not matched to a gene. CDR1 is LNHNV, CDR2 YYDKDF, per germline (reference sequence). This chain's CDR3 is CATSRAWSSGPSYEQYF. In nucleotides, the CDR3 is TGTGCCACCAGCAGAGCGTGGTCTAGCGGGCCGTCCTACGAGCAGTACTTC.

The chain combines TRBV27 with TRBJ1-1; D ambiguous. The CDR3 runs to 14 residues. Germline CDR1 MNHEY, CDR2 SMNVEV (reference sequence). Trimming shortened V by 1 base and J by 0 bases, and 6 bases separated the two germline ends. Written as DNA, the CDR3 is TGTGCCAGCAGTTTATACAGTTTGAACACTGAAGCTTTCTTT. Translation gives CASSLYSLNTEAFF.

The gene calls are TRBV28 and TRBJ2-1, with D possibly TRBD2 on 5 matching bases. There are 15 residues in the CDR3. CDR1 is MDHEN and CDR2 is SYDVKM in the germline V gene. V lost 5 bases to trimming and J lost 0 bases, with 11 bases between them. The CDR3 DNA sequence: TGTGCCAGCAGTGGCCGGGAAAGCTCCTACAATGAGCAGTTCTTC. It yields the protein CASSGRESSYNEQFF.

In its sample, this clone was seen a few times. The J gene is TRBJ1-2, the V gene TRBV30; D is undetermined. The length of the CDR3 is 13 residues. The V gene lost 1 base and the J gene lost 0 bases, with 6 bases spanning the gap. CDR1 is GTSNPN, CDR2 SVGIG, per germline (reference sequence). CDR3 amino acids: CAWSGQANYGYTF. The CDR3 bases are TGTGCCTGGAGTGGGCAGGCTAACTATGGCTACACCTTC.

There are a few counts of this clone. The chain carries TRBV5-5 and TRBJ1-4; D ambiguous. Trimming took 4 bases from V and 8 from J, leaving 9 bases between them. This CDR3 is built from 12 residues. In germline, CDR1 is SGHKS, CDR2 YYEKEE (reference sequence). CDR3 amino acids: CASSMRSEKLFF. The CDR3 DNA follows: TGTGCCAGCAGCATGCGCTCCGAAAAACTGTTTTTT. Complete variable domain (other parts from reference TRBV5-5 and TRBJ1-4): DAGVTQSPTHLIKTRGQQVTLRCSPISGHKSVSWYQQVLGQGPQFIFQYYEKEERGRGNFPDRFSARQFPNYSSELNVNALLLGDSALYLCASSMRSEKLFFGSGTQLSVL.

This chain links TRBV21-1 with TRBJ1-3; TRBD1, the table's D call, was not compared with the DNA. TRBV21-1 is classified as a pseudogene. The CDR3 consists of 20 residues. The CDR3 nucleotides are TGTGCCAGCAGCACCTTGACAGGGGGCTACGAGACACTGACTGGAAACACCATATATTTT. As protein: CASSTLTGGYETLTGNTIYF.

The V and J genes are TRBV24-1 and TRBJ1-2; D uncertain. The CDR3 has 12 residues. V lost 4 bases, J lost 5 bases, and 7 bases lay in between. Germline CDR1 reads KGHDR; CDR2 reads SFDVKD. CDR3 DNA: TGTGCCACCAGTGACCGGGATTATGGCTACACCTTC. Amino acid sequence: CATSDRDYGYTF.

CDR3 region: CASSMGATGELFF. CDR3 DNA: TGTGCCAGTAGTATGGGGGCTACCGGGGAGCTGTTTTTT. The chain uses TRBV19 and TRBJ2-2; a possible D gene is TRBD1 (6 bases). CDR3 length: 13 amino acids. CDR1 is LNHDA and CDR2 is SQIVND in the germline V gene (reference sequence). V was clipped by 3 bases and J by 5 bases, with 7 bases between them.

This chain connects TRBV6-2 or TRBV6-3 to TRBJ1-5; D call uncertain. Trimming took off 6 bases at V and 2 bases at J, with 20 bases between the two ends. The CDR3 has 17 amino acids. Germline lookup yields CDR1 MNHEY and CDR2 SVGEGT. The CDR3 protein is CASSSHVGVPGNQPQHF. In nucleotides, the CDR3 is TGTGCCAGCAGCTCCCACGTCGGGGTTCCGGGCAATCAGCCCCAGCATTTT.

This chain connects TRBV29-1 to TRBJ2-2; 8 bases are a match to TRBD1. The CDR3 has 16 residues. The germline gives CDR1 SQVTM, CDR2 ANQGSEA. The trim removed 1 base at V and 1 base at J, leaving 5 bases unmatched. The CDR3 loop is CSVEGGRGLNTGELFF. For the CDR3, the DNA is TGCAGCGTTGAAGGGGGCAGGGGGCTGAACACCGGGGAGCTGTTTTTT.